This is a list of T cell receptor beta chains from one sample in a study of T-cell reconstitution after alpha-beta-depleted transplantation in children. TCRdb fed the PCR reads into MiXCR, producing one record per CDR3 protein. The sample includes about 400,000 distinct CDR3 sequences, around 16% of them seen just once. Source: PBMCs, mostly from graft donor cells, taken 360 days after TCRalphabeta/CD19-depleted stem cell transplant. The receptors come from a boy under two years old who had a stem cell transplant for Wiskott-Aldrich syndrome, so the T cells may come from the graft donor. Both conserved end residues are part of each CDR3. The order of the fields is clone size, V gene, J gene, D gene, CDR3 protein, CDR3 DNA. A D gene is named only where the DNA matches it firmly. Rows give clone size only sometimes, using once, few, many, or a class for an expanded clone.

>NA|TRBV7-8|TRBJ2-7|TRBD1
CASGPTGGSYEQYF
TGTGCCAGCGGGCCCACAGGGGGTTCCTACGAGCAGTACTTC
>NA|TRBV21-1|TRBJ2-5|NA
CASSNRRQETQYF
TGTGCCAGCAGCAATCGGCGACAAGAGACCCAGTACTTC
>NA|TRBV28|TRBJ2-7|NA
CASSFWPHHKQYF
TGTGCCAGCAGTTTTTGGCCCCACCACAAGCAGTACTTC
>NA|TRBV4-3|TRBJ2-7|NA
CASSQGSGSYEQYF
TGCGCCAGCAGCCAAGGTTCAGGCTCCTACGAGCAGTACTTC
>few|TRBV6-5|TRBJ1-1|NA
CASSYSRAQNMNTEAFF
TGTGCCAGCAGTTACTCCCGTGCGCAGAACATGAACACTGAAGCTTTCTTT
>NA|TRBV7-2|TRBJ2-1|NA
CASARTDNEQFF
TGTGCCAGCGCACGGACGGACAATGAGCAGTTCTTC
>NA|TRBV24-1|TRBJ2-2|TRBD2
CATSDAGTSGFHTGELFF
TGTGCCACCAGTGATGCCGGGACTAGCGGGTTTCACACCGGGGAGCTGTTTTTT
>NA|TRBV12-3/TRBV12-4|TRBJ2-7|TRBD2
CASNRGGIKQYF
TGTGCCAGCAATAGGGGAGGGATTAAGCAGTACTTC
>few|TRBV2|TRBJ1-1|NA
CASFFGYTEAFF
TGTGCCAGCTTTTTCGGATACACTGAAGCTTTCTTT
>NA|TRBV4-3|TRBJ2-1|TRBD2
CASSQEHSAGDYYNEQFF
TGCGCCAGCAGCCAAGAACATTCAGCGGGAGACTACTACAATGAGCAGTTCTTC
>few|TRBV11-2|TRBJ1-3|NA
CASSLILSGNTIYF
TGTGCCAGCAGCTTGATACTCTCTGGAAACACCATATATTTT
>many|TRBV7-9|TRBJ1-5|NA
CASSSGNQPQHF
TGTGCCAGCAGCTCGGGCAATCAGCCCCAGCATTTT
>few|TRBV15|TRBJ2-7|NA
CATSRDITSTYEQYF
TGTGCCACCAGCAGAGACATAACTAGCACCTACGAGCAGTACTTC
>NA|TRBV9|TRBJ2-1|TRBD2
CASSAALGTSGYNEQFF
TGTGCCAGCAGCGCAGCCCTCGGGACTAGCGGATACAATGAGCAGTTCTTC